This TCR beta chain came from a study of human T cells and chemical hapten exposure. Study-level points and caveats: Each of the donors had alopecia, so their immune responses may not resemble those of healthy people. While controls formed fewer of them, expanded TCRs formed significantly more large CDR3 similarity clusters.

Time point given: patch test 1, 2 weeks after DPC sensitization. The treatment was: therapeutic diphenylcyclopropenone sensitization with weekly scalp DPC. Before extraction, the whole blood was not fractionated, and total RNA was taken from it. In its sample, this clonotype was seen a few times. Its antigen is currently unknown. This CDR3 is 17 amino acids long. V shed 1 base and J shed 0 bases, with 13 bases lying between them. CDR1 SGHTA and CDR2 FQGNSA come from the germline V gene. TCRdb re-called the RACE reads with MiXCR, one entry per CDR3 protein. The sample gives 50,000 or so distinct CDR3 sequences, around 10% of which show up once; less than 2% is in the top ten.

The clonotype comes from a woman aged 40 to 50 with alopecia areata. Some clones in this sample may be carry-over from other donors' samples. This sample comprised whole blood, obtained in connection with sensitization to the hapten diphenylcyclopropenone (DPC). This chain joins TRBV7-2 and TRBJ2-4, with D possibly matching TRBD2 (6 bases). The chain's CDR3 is CASSLGGSGAAKNIQYF. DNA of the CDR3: TGTGCCAGCAGCTTAGGGGGTAGCGGTGCAGCCAAAAACATTCAGTACTTC.